This passage covers 7 T cell receptor beta chains from one sample sequenced in a study of vaccination effects on CD4 cells after COVID-19. The ViraFEST assay expanded antigen-specific CD4+ T cells with viral peptide pools before sequencing. Around day 10 of culture, CD4+ T cells were separated out. The person's infection with SARS-CoV-2, confirmed by PCR, took place between March and December 2020. Sequencing used immunoSEQ multiplex PCR; TCRdb keeps in-frame clones, though not all of them. The data hold roughly 70,000 clones, with more than 65% observed a single time. Antigens for these TCRs are unknown. The sequencing used CD4+ T cells from PBMCs cultured with HIV peptides, collected before COVID-19 vaccination. Subset denoted: HIV-1 Nef peptide pool negative control/reference culture. The source of these receptors is a human donor who had a prior SARS-CoV-2 infection.

The chain uses TRBV18 and TRBJ2-2; D gene ambiguous. Trimming removed 2 bases from V and 5 bases from J, with 9 bases in between. CDR3 length: 14 residues. In germline, CDR1 is KGHSH, CDR2 LQKENI. The CDR3 spells CASSPKTRTGELFF. The CDR3 coding sequence is TGTGCCAGCTCACCAAAAACCCGGACCGGGGAGCTGTTTTTT.

This clone was counted a few times. V is TRBV18 and J is TRBJ1-6; unclear D gene. Germline lookup yields CDR1 KGHSH and CDR2 LQKENI. V shed 3 bases and J shed 0 bases, with 6 bases lying between them. The CDR3 sequence is 15 residues long. The CDR3 spells CASSPQSSYNSPLHF. CDR3 DNA: TGTGCCAGCTCACCGCAGAGCTCCTATAATTCACCCCTCCACTTT.

J is TRBJ2-5 and V is TRBV18, with D unclear. The length of the CDR3 is 15 residues. Germline loops: CDR1 KGHSH, CDR2 LQKENI. With 0 bases removed from V and 2 bases from J, the gap between germline ends came to 10 bases. CDR3 in DNA: TGTGCCAGCTCACCACCGGGCCAAAAACAAGAGACCCAGTACTTC. It translates to CASSPPGQKQETQYF. Supplemented by reference TRBV18 and TRBJ2-5, the full variable domain reads NAGVMQNPRHLVRRRGQEARLRCSPMKGHSHVYWYRQLPEEGLKFMVYLQKENIIDESGMPKERFSAEFPKEGPSILRIQQVVRGDSAAYFCASSPPGQKQETQYFGPGTRLLVL.

The V and J genes are TRBV7-6 and TRBJ2-2, with 8 bases fitting TRBD2. V shed 6 bases and J 4 bases; nucleotides not matched to a gene: 10. This CDR3 spans 16 amino acids. Germline V CDR1 and CDR2: SGHVS, FNYEAQ. This CDR3 is CASRSRGAGGTGELFF. Here the CDR3 DNA reads TGTGCCAGCAGATCTCGGGGCGCGGGGGGCACCGGGGAGCTGTTTTTT.

This clone was seen a handful of times. This chain joins TRBV2 and TRBJ1-6, with no clear D. Germline loops: CDR1 SNHLY, CDR2 FYNNEI. The V end lost 8 bases, the J end lost 1 base, and 9 bases lay between the germline ends. This CDR3 region has 14 residues. The CDR3 loop is CASLGPSYNSPLHF. The DNA of the CDR3 is TGTGCCAGCTTAGGTCCATCCTATAATTCACCCCTCCACTTT.

The chain combines TRBV2 with TRBJ1-5; no definite D call. The CDR3 is made up of 14 amino acids. Trimming cost V 0 bases and J 4 bases, with 7 bases left between them. CDR1 is SNHLY and CDR2 is FYNNEI in the germline V gene. The CDR3 region is CASSEAGRNQPQHF. CDR3 DNA sequence: TGTGCCAGCAGTGAAGCAGGGCGGAATCAGCCCCAGCATTTT.

The CDR3: CASSPSGDGYTF. The CDR3 nucleotides read TGTGCCAGCTCACCTTCGGGGGATGGCTACACCTTC. This sequence joins TRBV18 and TRBJ1-2; D is possibly TRBD1 (5 bases). The germline V gene has CDR1 KGHSH and CDR2 LQKENI. This CDR3 comprises 12 residues. Trimming cost V 3 bases and J 6 bases, with 8 bases left between them.